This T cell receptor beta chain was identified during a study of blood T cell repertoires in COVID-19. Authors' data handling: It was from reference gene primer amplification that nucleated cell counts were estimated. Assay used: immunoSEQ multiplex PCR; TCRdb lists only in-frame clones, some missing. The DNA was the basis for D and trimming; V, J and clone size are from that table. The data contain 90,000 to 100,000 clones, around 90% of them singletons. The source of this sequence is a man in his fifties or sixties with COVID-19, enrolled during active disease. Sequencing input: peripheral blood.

Here the CDR3 reads CASSLGPSGRNYEQYF. Here the CDR3 DNA reads TGTGCCAGCAGCTTGGGGCCTAGCGGGAGGAACTACGAGCAGTACTTC. The chain links TRBV5-6 to TRBJ2-7; 11 nucleotides align to TRBD2. V shed 0 bases and J 3 bases; nucleotides not matched to a gene: 5. The CDR3 has 16 amino acids. CDR1 SGHDT and CDR2 YYEEEE come from the germline V gene.